This record looks at one TCR beta chain sequence and its context. Its antigen is unknown. These data belong to a study of PD-1 blockade in classical Hodgkin lymphoma. General study findings and limits: Relative to healthy donors, newly diagnosed patients reportedly had lower baseline TCR diversity, which was reported as lower still in relapsed/refractory patients. Compared with baseline, CD4+ but not CD8+ TCR diversity had risen significantly by C4D1. Patients with an early start, nivolumab under 1 year after ASCT, were excluded. There remain no defined causes for the repertoire differences, which possibly reflect disease activity or prior therapy.

All patients experienced relapse after autologous stem cell transplantation, and brentuximab vedotin exposure was variable. Trimming shortened V by 5 bases and J by 0 bases, and 8 bases separated the two germline ends. Germline-derived CDR1 and CDR2 are LNHDA and SQIVND (reference sequence). This CDR3 region has 13 residues. Some clones are missing from TCRdb's copy, which holds only in-frame ones; the method was immunoSEQ multiplex PCR. The sample shows 110,000 or so clones, 70% to 90% of them seen only once. The chain has TRBV19 and TRBJ2-7; D is undetermined. The input for sequencing was peripheral blood mononuclear cells (PBMCs), taken before the second cycle of nivolumab. The TCR comes from a human donor with classical Hodgkin lymphoma. CDR3 in DNA: TGTGCCAGTAGTCCCGCCAGCTCCTACGAGCAGTACTTC. This encodes CASSPASSYEQYF.